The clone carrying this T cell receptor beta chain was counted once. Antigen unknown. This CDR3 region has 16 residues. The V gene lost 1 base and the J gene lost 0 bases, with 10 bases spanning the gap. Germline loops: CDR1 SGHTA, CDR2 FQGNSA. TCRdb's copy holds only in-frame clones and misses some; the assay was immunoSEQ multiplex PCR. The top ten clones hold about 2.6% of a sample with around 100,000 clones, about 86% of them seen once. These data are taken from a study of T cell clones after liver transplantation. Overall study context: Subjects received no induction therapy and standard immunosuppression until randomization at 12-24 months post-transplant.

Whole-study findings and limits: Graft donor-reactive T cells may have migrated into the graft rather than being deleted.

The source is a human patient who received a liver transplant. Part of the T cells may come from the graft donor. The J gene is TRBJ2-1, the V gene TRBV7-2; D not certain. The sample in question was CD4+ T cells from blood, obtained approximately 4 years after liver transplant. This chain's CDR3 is CASSLVGTNSYNEQFF. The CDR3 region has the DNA TGTGCCAGCAGCTTAGTGGGCACTAACTCCTACAATGAGCAGTTCTTC.